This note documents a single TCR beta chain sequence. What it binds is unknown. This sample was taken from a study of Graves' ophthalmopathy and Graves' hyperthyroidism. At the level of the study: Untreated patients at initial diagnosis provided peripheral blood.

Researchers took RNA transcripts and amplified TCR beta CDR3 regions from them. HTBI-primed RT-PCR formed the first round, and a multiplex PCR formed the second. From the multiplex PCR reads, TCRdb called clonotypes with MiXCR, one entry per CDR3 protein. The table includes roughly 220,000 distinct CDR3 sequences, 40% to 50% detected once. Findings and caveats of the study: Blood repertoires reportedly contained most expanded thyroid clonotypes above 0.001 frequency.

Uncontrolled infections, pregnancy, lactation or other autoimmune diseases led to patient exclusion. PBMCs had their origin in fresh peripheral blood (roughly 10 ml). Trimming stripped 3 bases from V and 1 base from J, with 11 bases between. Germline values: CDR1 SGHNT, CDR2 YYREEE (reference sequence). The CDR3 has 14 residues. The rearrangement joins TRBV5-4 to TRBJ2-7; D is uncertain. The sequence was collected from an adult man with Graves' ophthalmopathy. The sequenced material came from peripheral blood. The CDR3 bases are TGTGCCAGCAGCTCCCTCGGCACATCCTACGAGCAGTACTTC. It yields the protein CASSSLGTSYEQYF.